Listed here are 8 T cell receptor beta chains from one sample, sequenced in a study of blood T cells in healthy people across ages. Combining a sample-barcoded 5' primer with a J-beta primer mix, a second PCR ran for roughly 7 to 11 cycles. In TCRdb, the 5' RACE reads were re-called with MiXCR into one record per CDR3 protein. The table includes 700,000 or so distinct CDR3 sequences, over 20% detected once. Sequenced: blood. All receptors derive from a man between 65 and 85 years old in good health.

In its sample, this clonotype was seen once. V gene TRBV6-6 combines with J gene TRBJ1-5; 11 bases align to TRBD1. Trimming took 5 bases from V and 5 from J; bases not matched to a gene: 8. CDR3 length: 16 amino acids. Germline CDR1 MNHNY, CDR2 SVGAGI (reference sequence). The CDR3 is CASSPWGQGDDQPQHF. The CDR3 bases are TGTGCCAGCAGTCCCTGGGGACAGGGGGATGATCAGCCCCAGCATTTT.

Note on this clonotype: The CDR3 does not close with the conserved phenylalanine or tryptophan, likely indicating a read error. This sequence joins TRBV20-1 and TRBJ2-3; 9 positions agree with TRBD2. The CDR3 has 13 amino acids. Trimming at V came to 2 bases and at J to 8 bases, leaving 5 bases not matched to a gene. Per the germline V gene, CDR1 is DFQATT and CDR2 is SNEGSKA (reference sequence). CDR3 in DNA: TGCAGTGCTAGAACTAGCGGGCGGGGTACGCAGTATTCT. Translating gives CSARTSGRGTQYS.

V is TRBV7-6 and J is TRBJ2-3, with no clear D. There are 15 residues in the CDR3. V lost 1 base, J lost 4 bases, and 12 bases lay in between. Germline CDR1 reads SGHVS; CDR2 reads FNYEAQ. This CDR3 is CASSLESWSADTQYF. The CDR3, as DNA: TGTGCCAGCAGCTTAGAATCCTGGTCCGCAGATACGCAGTATTTT.

In its sample, this clonotype was seen a few times. This rearrangement joins TRBV2 to TRBJ2-1; D may be TRBD1 (5 bases). The CDR3 loop spans 13 amino acids. V lost 5 bases and J lost 7, with 12 bases in between. The germline gives CDR1 SNHLY, CDR2 FYNNEI. The CDR3 sequence: CASSLQDANEQFF. In DNA form, the CDR3 reads TGTGCCAGCAGTCTACAGGACGCGAATGAGCAGTTCTTC.

The J gene is TRBJ1-1, the V gene TRBV6-5; maybe TRBD1 (6 bases). Per the germline V gene, CDR1 is MNHEY and CDR2 is SVGAGI. The CDR3 has 17 residues. Trimming left V 4 bases short and J 1 base short, with 19 bases between. CDR3 coding DNA: TGTGCCAGCAGTTCCACTACAGGGTTTCGAAAGAACACTGAAGCTTTCTTT. It translates to CASSSTTGFRKNTEAFF.

This chain links TRBV25-1 with TRBJ2-1; TRBD2 matches 8 bases. The CDR3 covers 15 residues. The ends lost 2 bases at V and 6 bases at J; junction bases unmatched: 6. CDR1 is MGHDK and CDR2 is SYGVNS in the germline V gene. The chain's CDR3 is CASSEGGGKINEQFF. CDR3 nucleotide sequence: TGTGCCAGCAGTGAAGGCGGGGGGAAGATCAATGAGCAGTTCTTC. The variable domain in full, with the rest retrieved from reference TRBV25-1 and TRBJ2-1, is EADIYQTPRYLVIGTGKKITLECSQTMGHDKMYWYQQDPGMELHLIHYSYGVNSTEKGDLSSESTVSRIRTEHFPLTLESARPSHTSQYLCASSEGGGKINEQFFGPGTRLTVL.

The V call is TRBV20-1, the J call TRBJ1-5, with TRBD1 matching 10 bases. The CDR3 extends over 14 amino acids. The germline gives CDR1 DFQATT, CDR2 SNEGSKA (reference sequence). J lost 9 bases, V lost 2 bases, and 7 bases had no gene match. Here the CDR3 DNA reads TGCAGTGCTAGATCGGACAGGGGGTCCTGGCCCCAGCATTTT. Translating gives CSARSDRGSWPQHF.

The rearrangement links TRBV12-3 or TRBV12-4 to TRBJ1-4, with TRBD1 matching over 7 bases. With V trimmed by 1 base and J by 7 bases, 3 bases remained unmatched. The CDR3 has 14 residues. The CDR3: CASSLDRGSEKLFF. The CDR3 DNA sequence: TGTGCCAGCAGTTTAGACAGGGGCTCTGAAAAACTGTTTTTT.